Following are 10 T cell receptor beta chains from one sample sequenced in a study of OX40 agonist ivuxolimab in advanced cancers. Repertoires were generated with immunoSEQ multiplex PCR, while TCRdb's copy carries only in-frame clones and drops some. The sample lists about 28,000 clones; less than 90% were seen once. Material: CD4+ or CD8+ T cells sorted from blood, obtained in a trial of the OX40 agonist ivuxolimab. The origin of the receptors is an adult with an advanced solid tumor such as melanoma, head and neck, liver or kidney cancer.

This chain joins TRBV6-4 and TRBJ2-1, with 8 bases matching TRBD1. J was trimmed by 3 bases and V by 2 bases; bases with no gene match: 9. The CDR3 sequence is 17 residues long. Germline assignment: CDR1 MRHNA and CDR2 SNTAGT. Here the CDR3 DNA reads TGTGCCAGCAGTGACCAACCGGACAGGGACCTCTACAATGAGCAGTTCTTC. Residues: CASSDQPDRDLYNEQFF.

The V gene is TRBV7-8, the J gene TRBJ1-5; the D gene is possibly TRBD1 (6 bases). From germline, CDR1 is SGHVS and CDR2 FQNEAQ. CDR3 size: 16 residues. The ends were cut back, 1 base at V and 2 bases at J, with 12 bases in the middle. Here the CDR3 reads CASSLVGGLGNQPQHF. In DNA, the CDR3 is TGTGCCAGCAGCTTAGTCGGGGGGCTGGGCAATCAGCCCCAGCATTTT.

This clone was counted a few times. Other DNA sequences of this sample code for an identical CDR3. The chain recombines TRBV9 with TRBJ2-2; no definite D call. The germline V gene has CDR1 SGDLS and CDR2 YYNGEE. V was trimmed by 0 bases and J by 6 bases, leaving 3 bases between them. This CDR3 is built from 12 residues. The CDR3 bases are TGTGCCAGCAGCGTAGCCGCCGGGGAGCTGTTTTTT. It is translated as CASSVAAGELFF.

The chain is built from TRBV19 and TRBJ1-2; 7 bases fit TRBD1. V lost 0 bases to trimming and J lost 3 bases; unmatched junction nucleotides: 7. This CDR3 is built from 16 residues. Germline assignment: CDR1 LNHDA and CDR2 SQIVND (reference sequence). The chain's CDR3 is CASSIDPLTGYYGYTF. In DNA form, the CDR3 reads TGTGCCAGTAGTATAGACCCCTTGACAGGGTACTATGGCTACACCTTC.

This chain links TRBV4-2 with TRBJ2-5; 7 positions match TRBD2. Germline lookup yields CDR1 LGHNA and CDR2 YNFKEQ. The V segment lost 2 bases and the J segment 2 bases; nucleotides outside the gene matches: 5. The CDR3 has 15 residues. The CDR3 loop is CASSQRLADQETQYF. The DNA of the CDR3 is TGTGCCAGCAGCCAAAGGCTAGCGGATCAAGAGACCCAGTACTTC.

The chain couples TRBV4-1 to TRBJ2-7, with TRBD2 matching over 12 bases. Germline values: CDR1 MGHRA, CDR2 YSYEKL. Trimming at V came to 5 bases and at J to 2 bases, leaving 10 bases not matched to a gene. The CDR3 extends over 17 amino acids. This CDR3 reads CASSFAVSSGGAYEQYF. The CDR3 region has the DNA TGCGCCAGCAGCTTCGCGGTTTCTAGCGGGGGGGCCTACGAGCAGTACTTC.

The V gene is TRBV30, the J gene TRBJ1-4; perhaps TRBD1 as D (5 bases). CDR3 length: 12 amino acids. Germline values: CDR1 GTSNPN, CDR2 SVGIG (reference sequence). V gave up 3 bases and J gave up 4 bases, with 6 bases separating them. The CDR3 here is CAWRGDNEKLFF. DNA for the CDR3: TGTGCCTGGAGAGGGGATAATGAAAAACTGTTTTTT.

J is TRBJ1-2 and V is TRBV30, with D unclear. Germline V gene lookup returns CDR1 GTSNPN and CDR2 SVGIG (reference sequence). The V and J ends lost 4 bases and 0 bases respectively, with 15 bases between them. CDR3 length: 15 residues. The CDR3 loop reads CAWTLWSSANYGYTF. The DNA for the CDR3 is TGTGCCTGGACCCTTTGGAGTTCAGCTAACTATGGCTACACCTTC. The whole variable domain, remainder taken from reference TRBV30 and TRBJ1-2, is SQTIHQWPATLVQPVGSPLSLECTVEGTSNPNLYWYRQAAGRGLQLLFYSVGIGQISSEVPQNLSASRPQDRQFILSSKKLLLSDSGFYLCAWTLWSSANYGYTFGSGTRLTVV.

This chain uses TRBV4-1 with TRBJ2-1; a weak D match, TRBD2 (5 bases). The CDR3 runs to 14 residues. Looked up from germline, CDR1 is MGHRA and CDR2 is YSYEKL. V was clipped by 0 bases and J by 7 bases, with 10 bases between them. The CDR3: CASSQDSPGNEQFF. For the CDR3, the DNA is TGCGCCAGCAGCCAAGATTCCCCGGGGAATGAGCAGTTCTTC.

The chain combines TRBV5-4 with TRBJ2-2, with D possibly being TRBD2 (7 bases). Per the germline V gene, CDR1 is SGHNT and CDR2 is YYREEE (reference sequence). The CDR3 covers 18 residues. V was shortened by 3 bases and J by 3 bases, with 21 bases between the two germline ends. This CDR3 reads CASSWARGGRQDTGELFF. CDR3 coding DNA: TGTGCCAGCAGCTGGGCGAGGGGCGGGAGACAGGACACCGGGGAGCTGTTTTTT. The entire variable domain, with the rest obtained from reference TRBV5-4 and TRBJ2-2, is as follows: ETGVTQSPTHLIKTRGQQVTLRCSSQSGHNTVSWYQQALGQGPQFIFQYYREEENGRGNFPPRFSGLQFPNYSSELNVNALELDDSALYLCASSWARGGRQDTGELFFGEGSRLTVL.